One and the same sample provided the 9 T cell receptor beta chains below, sequenced in a study of blood T cell repertoires in COVID-19. Only in-frame clones appear in the TCRdb table, and some are missing; sequencing was by immunoSEQ multiplex PCR. The sample lists more than 95,000 clones, around nine tenths occurring once. The sequenced sample consisted of peripheral blood. Every receptor here comes from a man aged 55 to 70 with acute or convalescent COVID-19.

This clone was picked up one time. The chain links TRBV25-1 to TRBJ2-2; 8 bases line up with TRBD1. J was trimmed by 2 bases and V by 2 bases; bases with no gene match: 4. CDR1 is MGHDK and CDR2 is SYGVNS in the germline V gene. There are 16 residues in the CDR3. In nucleotides, the CDR3 is TGTGCCAGCAGTGAACTCGGACAGGGCAACACCGGGGAGCTGTTTTTT. Translation: CASSELGQGNTGELFF.

The chain employs TRBV12-5 and TRBJ1-2; a possible D gene is TRBD1 (6 bases). CDR1 and CDR2 (germline): LGHNT, FRNRAP. The length of the CDR3 is 15 residues. V was pared by 6 bases and J by 4 bases, with 18 bases between. CDR3 in DNA: TGTGCTAGTGGACCCTCTGGGACAACCTCCTATGGCTACACCTTC. Its protein is CASGPSGTTSYGYTF.

This sequence joins TRBV6-5 and TRBJ1-2; 7 bases match TRBD1. The junction had 14 bases not matched to a gene; V was cut back by 6 bases and J by 7 bases. Germline CDR1 is MNHEY and CDR2 is SVGAGI. CDR3 size: 15 residues. The DNA for the CDR3 is TGTGCCAGCAGGCCATCGACAGGGAAGGTTCGTGGCTACACCTTC. Translated, it gives CASRPSTGKVRGYTF.

The chain carries TRBV6-1 and TRBJ1-6, with D tentatively TRBD1 (6 bases). The ends were cut back, 4 bases at V and 8 bases at J, with 18 bases in the middle. Germline V lookup: CDR1 MNHNS, CDR2 SASEGT. CDR3 length: 16 residues. Written as DNA, the CDR3 is TGTGCCAGCAGTGGTACCGGGACATTACCCCATTCACCCCTCCACTTT. This translates into CASSGTGTLPHSPLHF.

In DNA, the CDR3 is TGTGCCAGTAGTATTAAAGGACAGGGGGTCGATTCACCCCTCCACTTT. Translating gives CASSIKGQGVDSPLHF. The rearrangement uses TRBV19 and TRBJ1-6; the match to TRBD1 covers 10 bases. Germline loops: CDR1 LNHDA, CDR2 SQIVND (reference sequence). Unmatched junction bases numbered 7, after V lost 3 bases and J lost 8 bases. The CDR3 runs 16 residues.

This clone was seen a few times. The gene calls are TRBV5-4 and TRBJ2-1, with D tentatively TRBD1 (5 bases). With 3 bases removed from V and 4 bases from J, the gap between germline ends came to 11 bases. The CDR3 runs 14 residues. Germline V gene lookup returns CDR1 SGHNT and CDR2 YYREEE (reference sequence). Written as DNA, the CDR3 is TGTGCCAGCAGCTCAGGGTACGCTTACAATGAGCAGTTCTTC. Amino acids: CASSSGYAYNEQFF.

J is TRBJ1-6 and V is TRBV3-1 (or the pseudogene TRBV3-2); D perhaps matches TRBD1 (5 bases). Looked up from germline, CDR1 is LGHDT and CDR2 is YNNKEL (reference sequence). The CDR3 is made up of 14 amino acids. V was cut by 4 bases and J by 7 bases, with 11 bases left in between. CDR3 residues: CASSPTGGNSPLHF. The CDR3 bases are TGTGCCAGCAGCCCTACCGGGGGGAATTCACCCCTCCACTTT.

V gene TRBV30 combines with J gene TRBJ1-2; D unresolved. Per germline, CDR1 GTSNPN and CDR2 SVGIG (reference sequence). V was cut by 1 base and J by 5 bases, with 11 bases left in between. This CDR3 comprises 13 residues. The DNA for the CDR3 is TGTGCCTGGAGTGAGGAGGGCTATTATGGCTACACCTTC. It specifies CAWSEEGYYGYTF.

The rearrangement joins TRBV5-4 to TRBJ1-1; 9 bases fit TRBD1. The CDR3 extends over 14 amino acids. With 4 bases clipped from V and 4 bases from J, the junction kept 5 bases outside the gene matches. CDR1 SGHNT and CDR2 YYREEE come from the germline V gene (reference sequence). CDR3 nucleotide sequence: TGTGCCAGCAGCGTACAGGGGGCGCCCACTGAAGCTTTCTTT. Encoded protein: CASSVQGAPTEAFF.